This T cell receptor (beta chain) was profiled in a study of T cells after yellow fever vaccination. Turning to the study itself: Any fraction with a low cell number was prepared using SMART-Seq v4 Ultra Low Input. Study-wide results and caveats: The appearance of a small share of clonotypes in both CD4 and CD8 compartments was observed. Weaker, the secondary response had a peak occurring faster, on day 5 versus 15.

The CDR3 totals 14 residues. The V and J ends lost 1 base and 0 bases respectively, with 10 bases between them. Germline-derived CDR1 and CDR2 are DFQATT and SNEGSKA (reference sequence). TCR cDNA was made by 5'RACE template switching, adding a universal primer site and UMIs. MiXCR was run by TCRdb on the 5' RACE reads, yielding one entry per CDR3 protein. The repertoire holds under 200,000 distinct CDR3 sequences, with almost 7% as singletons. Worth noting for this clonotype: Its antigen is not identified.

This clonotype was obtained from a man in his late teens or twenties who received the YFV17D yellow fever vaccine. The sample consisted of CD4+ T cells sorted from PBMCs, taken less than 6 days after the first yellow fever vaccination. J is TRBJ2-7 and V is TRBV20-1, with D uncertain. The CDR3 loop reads CSARGIRSSYEQYF. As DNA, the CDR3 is TGCAGTGCTAGAGGCATAAGGAGCTCCTACGAGCAGTACTTC.